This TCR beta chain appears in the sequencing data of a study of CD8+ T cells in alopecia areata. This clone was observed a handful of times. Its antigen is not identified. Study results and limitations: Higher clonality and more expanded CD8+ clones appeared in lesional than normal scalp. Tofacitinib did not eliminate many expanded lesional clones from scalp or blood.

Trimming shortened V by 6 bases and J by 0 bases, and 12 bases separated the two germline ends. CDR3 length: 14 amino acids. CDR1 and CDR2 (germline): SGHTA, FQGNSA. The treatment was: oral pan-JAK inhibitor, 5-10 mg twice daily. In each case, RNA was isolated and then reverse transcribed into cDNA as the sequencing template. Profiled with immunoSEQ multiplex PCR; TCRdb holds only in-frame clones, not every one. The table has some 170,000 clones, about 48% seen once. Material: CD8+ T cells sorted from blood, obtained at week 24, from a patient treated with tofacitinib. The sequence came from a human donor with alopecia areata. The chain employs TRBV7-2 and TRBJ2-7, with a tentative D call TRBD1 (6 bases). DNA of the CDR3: TGTGCCAGCAGGGATGACAGGACCTCCTACGAGCAGTACTTC. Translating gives CASRDDRTSYEQYF.